This entry lists 3 T cell receptor beta chains sequenced from one sample in a study of neurological immune-mediated disorders. Each CDR3 protein is one row after TCRdb ran MiXCR on the 5' RACE reads. Altogether more than 75,000 distinct CDR3 sequences are present, under 13% being singletons, with the ten largest covering about 2%. The sequencing sample was made of PBMCs. These receptors all stem from a man aged 35-49 years in good health.

This clonotype was detected many times. The chain couples TRBV7-3 to TRBJ1-5; 7 nucleotides align to TRBD1. The germline V gene encodes CDR1 SGHTA and CDR2 FQGTGA. The CDR3 spans 14 residues. The V and J ends lost 3 bases and 6 bases, in that order; junction bases with no gene match: 5. The CDR3 DNA sequence: TGTGCCAGCAGCTTCGCGCAGGGGGGTCAGCCCCAGCATTTT. Residues: CASSFAQGGQPQHF.

In its sample, this clonotype was seen many times. V and J are TRBV6-5 and TRBJ2-7; the match to TRBD2 covers 16 bases. The CDR3 contains 16 residues. V trimming: 6 bases; J trimming: 3 bases; junction bases outside the gene matches: 5. CDR1 is MNHEY and CDR2 is SVGAGI in the germline V gene. CDR3 in amino acids: CASRGTSGRAFYEQYF. The CDR3 DNA reads as TGTGCCAGCAGAGGGACTAGCGGGAGGGCCTTCTACGAGCAGTACTTC.

This clonotype appeared many times. This chain uses TRBV5-1 with TRBJ2-7, with D possibly being TRBD2 (6 bases). In germline, CDR1 is SGHRS, CDR2 YFSETQ. The CDR3 is 14 amino acids. The V and J ends lost 0 bases and 5 bases respectively, with 12 bases between them. For the CDR3, the DNA is TGCGCCAGCAGCTTGGGACTAGAAACCCACGAGCAGTACTTC. Amino acid sequence: CASSLGLETHEQYF.